This T cell receptor (beta chain) originates from a study of T cell repertoires in cytomegalovirus infection (dated 2019 in TCRdb). Regarding the research as a whole: Because public TCR beta signatures pointed to carriage of CMV infection together with the matching HLA type, the HLA type of each donor mattered for the analysis. Overall results and qualifications from the work: In both this cohort and an independent cohort of more than 350 donors, the cumulative frequency of public TCR beta family members distinguished carriers of CMV infection plus the relevant HLA type. In the ex vivo response, HLA-C-restricted CMV-specific TCR beta clonotypes were dominant, and in two of eight donors the single most frequent clonotype came from this HLA-C-restricted group.

Instrument on record: Illumina HiSeq 1500. In TCRdb, the public reads were trimmed at Q25 with fastp and aligned with MiXCR, with productive beta chains retained. Each entry merges the rows of one CDR3 protein and shows their most common DNA and genes. The sample has around 180,000 distinct CDR3 sequences on record, approximately 30% of them singletons. Together, the top ten hold approximately 30% of the sample. V sheds 0 bases and J sheds 3 bases, leaving 9 bases between their ends. Including cysteine and phenylalanine, the CDR3 has 13 amino acids. The DNA shown is the 39-base CDR3, in frame from base 1. CDR1 and CDR2, per the germline V gene (reference sequence), are DFQATT and SNEGSKA. This clonotype was seen a few times. Its antigen specificity is not known. No much larger clone exists at a distance of one base, and base qualities are not known.

Sequencing was carried out using PBMCs. This sequence uses TRBV20-1 and TRBJ2-7, with the identity of the D gene unclear. The receptor's source is a human donor in good health (CMV status not recorded). Some clones in this sample may be carry-over from other donors' samples. The encoded CDR3 is CSARDPNFYEQYF. The nucleotide sequence reads as follows: TGCAGTGCTAGAGATCCTAACTTCTACGAGCAGTACTTC.